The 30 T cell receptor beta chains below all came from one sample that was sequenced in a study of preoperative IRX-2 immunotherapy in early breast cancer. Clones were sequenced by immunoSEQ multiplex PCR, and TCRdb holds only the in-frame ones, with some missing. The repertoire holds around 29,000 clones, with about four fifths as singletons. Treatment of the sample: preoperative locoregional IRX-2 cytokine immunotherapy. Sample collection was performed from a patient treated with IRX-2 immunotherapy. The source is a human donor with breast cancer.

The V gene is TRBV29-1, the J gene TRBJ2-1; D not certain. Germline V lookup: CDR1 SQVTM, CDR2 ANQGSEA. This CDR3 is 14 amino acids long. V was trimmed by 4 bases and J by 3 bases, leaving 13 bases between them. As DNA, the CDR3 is TGCAGCGTTGTGCCGGAAAAATACTACAATGAGCAGTTCTTC. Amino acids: CSVVPEKYYNEQFF.

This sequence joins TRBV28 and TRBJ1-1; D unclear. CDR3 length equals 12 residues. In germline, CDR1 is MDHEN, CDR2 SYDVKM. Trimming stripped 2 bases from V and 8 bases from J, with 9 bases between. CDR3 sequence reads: CASSLRTGEAFF. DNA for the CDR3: TGTGCCAGCAGTTTACGGACTGGCGAAGCTTTCTTT. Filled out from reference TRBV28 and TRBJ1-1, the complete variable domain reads DVKVTQSSRYLVKRTGEKVFLECVQDMDHENMFWYRQDPGLGLRLIYFSYDVKMKEKGDIPEGYSVSREKKERFSLILESASTNQTSMYLCASSLRTGEAFFGQGTRLTVV.

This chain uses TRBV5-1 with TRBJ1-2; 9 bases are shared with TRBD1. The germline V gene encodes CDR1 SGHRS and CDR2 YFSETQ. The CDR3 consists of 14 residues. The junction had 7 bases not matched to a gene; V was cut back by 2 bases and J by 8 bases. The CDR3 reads CASSLGTGQGGYTF. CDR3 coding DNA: TGCGCCAGCAGCTTAGGGACAGGGCAAGGAGGCTACACCTTC.

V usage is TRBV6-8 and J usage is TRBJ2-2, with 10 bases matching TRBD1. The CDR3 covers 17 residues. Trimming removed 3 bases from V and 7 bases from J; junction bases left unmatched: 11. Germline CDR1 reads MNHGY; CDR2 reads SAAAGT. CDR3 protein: CASSYSPGQGDHGELFF. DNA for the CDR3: TGTGCCAGCAGTTATTCTCCCGGACAGGGGGATCACGGGGAGCTGTTTTTT.

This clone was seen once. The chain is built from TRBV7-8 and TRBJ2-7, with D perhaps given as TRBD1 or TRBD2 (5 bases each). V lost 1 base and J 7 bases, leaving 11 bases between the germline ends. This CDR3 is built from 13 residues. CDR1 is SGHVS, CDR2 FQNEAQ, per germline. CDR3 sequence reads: CASSLGRAGEQYF. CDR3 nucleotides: TGTGCCAGCAGCTTAGGCAGGGCGGGTGAGCAGTACTTC.

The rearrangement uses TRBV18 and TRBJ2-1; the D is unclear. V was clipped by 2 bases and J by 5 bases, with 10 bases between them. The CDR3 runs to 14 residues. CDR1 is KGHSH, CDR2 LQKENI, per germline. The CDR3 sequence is CASSPERIHNEQFF. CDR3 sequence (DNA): TGTGCCAGCTCACCAGAACGCATCCACAATGAGCAGTTCTTC.

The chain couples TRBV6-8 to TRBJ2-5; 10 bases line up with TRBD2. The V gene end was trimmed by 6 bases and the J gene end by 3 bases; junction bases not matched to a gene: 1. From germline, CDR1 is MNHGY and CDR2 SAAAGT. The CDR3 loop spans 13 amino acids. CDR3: CASRLAGEETQYF. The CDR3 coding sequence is TGTGCCAGCAGGCTAGCGGGGGAAGAGACCCAGTACTTC.

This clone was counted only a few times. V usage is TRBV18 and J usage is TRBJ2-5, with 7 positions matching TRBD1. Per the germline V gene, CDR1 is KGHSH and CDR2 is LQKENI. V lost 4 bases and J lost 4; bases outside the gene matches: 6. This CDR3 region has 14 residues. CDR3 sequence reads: CASSHGQAGETQYF. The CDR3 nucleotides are TGTGCCAGCTCACACGGACAGGCGGGAGAGACCCAGTACTTC.

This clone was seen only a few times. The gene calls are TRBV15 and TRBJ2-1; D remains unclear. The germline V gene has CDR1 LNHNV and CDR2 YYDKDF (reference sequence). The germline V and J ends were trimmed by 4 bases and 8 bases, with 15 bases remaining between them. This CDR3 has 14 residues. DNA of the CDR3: TGTGCCACCAGCACCGCCGGGTGGGTCGATGAGCAGTTCTTC. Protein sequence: CATSTAGWVDEQFF.

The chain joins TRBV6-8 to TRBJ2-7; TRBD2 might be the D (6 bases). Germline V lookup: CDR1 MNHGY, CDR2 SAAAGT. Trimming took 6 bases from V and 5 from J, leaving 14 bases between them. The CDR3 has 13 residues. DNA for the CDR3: TGTGCCAGCAGGAGACTAGTTCTGCACGAGCAGTACTTC. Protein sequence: CASRRLVLHEQYF.

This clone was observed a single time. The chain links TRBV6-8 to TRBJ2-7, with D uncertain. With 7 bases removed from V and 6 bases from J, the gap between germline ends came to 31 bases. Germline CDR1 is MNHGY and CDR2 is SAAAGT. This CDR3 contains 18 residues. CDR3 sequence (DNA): TGTGCCAGCACCCTCTTCCCCGGCCAAATGGGCAACTTGGGCGAGCAGTACTTC. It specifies CASTLFPGQMGNLGEQYF.

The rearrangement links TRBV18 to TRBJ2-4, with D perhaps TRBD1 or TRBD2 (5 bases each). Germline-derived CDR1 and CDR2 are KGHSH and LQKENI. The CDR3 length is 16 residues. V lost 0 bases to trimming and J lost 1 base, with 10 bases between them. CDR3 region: CASSPPGVRAKNIQYF. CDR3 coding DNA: TGTGCCAGCTCACCACCGGGGGTCAGGGCCAAAAACATTCAGTACTTC.

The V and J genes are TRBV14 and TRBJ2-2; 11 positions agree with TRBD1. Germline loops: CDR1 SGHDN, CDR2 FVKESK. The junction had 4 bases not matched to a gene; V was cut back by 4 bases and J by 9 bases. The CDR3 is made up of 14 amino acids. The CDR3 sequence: CASSRGTGGRELFF. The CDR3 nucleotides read TGTGCCAGCAGCCGAGGGACAGGGGGACGGGAGCTGTTTTTT.

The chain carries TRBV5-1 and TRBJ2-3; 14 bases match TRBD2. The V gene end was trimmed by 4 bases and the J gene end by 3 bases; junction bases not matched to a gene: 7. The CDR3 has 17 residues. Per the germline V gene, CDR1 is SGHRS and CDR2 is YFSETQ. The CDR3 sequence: CASSETGTSGGTDTQYF. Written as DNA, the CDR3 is TGCGCCAGCAGCGAAACCGGGACTAGCGGGGGTACAGATACGCAGTATTTT.

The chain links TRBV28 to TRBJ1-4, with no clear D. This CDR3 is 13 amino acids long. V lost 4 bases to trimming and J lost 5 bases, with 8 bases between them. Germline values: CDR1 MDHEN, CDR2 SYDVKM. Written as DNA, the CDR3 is TGTGCCAGCAGTTCGAATGGGAATGAAAAACTGTTTTTT. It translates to CASSSNGNEKLFF.

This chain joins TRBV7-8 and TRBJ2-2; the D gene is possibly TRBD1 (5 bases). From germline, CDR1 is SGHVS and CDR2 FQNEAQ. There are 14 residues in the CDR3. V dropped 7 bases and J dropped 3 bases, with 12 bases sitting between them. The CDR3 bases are TGTGCCAGCAACTACGACAGACACACCGGGGAGCTGTTTTTT. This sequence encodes CASNYDRHTGELFF.

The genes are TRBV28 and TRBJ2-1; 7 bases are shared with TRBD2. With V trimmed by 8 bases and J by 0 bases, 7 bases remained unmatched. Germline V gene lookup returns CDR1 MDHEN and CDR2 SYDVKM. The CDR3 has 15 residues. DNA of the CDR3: TGTGCCAGCTCTAGGGGACTAAGCTCCTACAATGAGCAGTTCTTC. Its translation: CASSRGLSSYNEQFF.

CDR3 protein: CASSSSLPGETQYF. Here the CDR3 DNA reads TGTGCCAGCAGCTCGTCCCTTCCAGGGGAGACCCAGTACTTC. This chain connects TRBV7-2 to TRBJ2-5; TRBD1 is a possible D gene (5 bases). Trimming left V 4 bases short and J 5 bases short, with 14 bases between. The CDR3 is 14 residues long. Germline values: CDR1 SGHTA, CDR2 FQGNSA. The full variable domain, completed using reference TRBV7-2 and TRBJ2-5, is GAGVSQSPSNKVTEKGKDVELRCDPISGHTALYWYRQSLGQGLEFLIYFQGNSAPDKSGLPSDRFSAERTGGSVSTLTIQRTQQEDSAVYLCASSSSLPGETQYFGPGTRLLVL.

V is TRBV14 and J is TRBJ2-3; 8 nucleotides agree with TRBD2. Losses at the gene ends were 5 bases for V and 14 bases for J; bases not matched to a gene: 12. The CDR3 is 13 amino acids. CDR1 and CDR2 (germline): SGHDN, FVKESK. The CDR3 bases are TGTGCCAGCAGCTATACTACCGGGACTAGTCTGTATTTT. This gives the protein CASSYTTGTSLYF.

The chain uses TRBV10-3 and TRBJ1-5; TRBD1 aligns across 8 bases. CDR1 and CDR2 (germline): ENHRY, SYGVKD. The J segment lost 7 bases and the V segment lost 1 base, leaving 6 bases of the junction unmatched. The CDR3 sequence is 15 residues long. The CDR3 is CAISEYTGGQQPQHF. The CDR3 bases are TGTGCCATCAGTGAGTATACAGGGGGTCAACAGCCCCAGCATTTT.

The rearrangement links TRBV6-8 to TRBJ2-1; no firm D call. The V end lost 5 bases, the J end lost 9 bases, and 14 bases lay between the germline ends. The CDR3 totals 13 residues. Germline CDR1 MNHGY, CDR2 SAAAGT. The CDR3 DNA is TGTGCCAGCAGTCAATTCCGAGACGGTGAGCAGTTCTTC. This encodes CASSQFRDGEQFF.

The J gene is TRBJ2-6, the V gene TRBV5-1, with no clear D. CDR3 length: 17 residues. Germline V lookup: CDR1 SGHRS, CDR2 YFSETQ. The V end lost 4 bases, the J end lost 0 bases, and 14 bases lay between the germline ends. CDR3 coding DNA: TGCGCCAGCAGCCCGGACCACGTGGGCTCTGGGGCCAACGTCCTGACTTTC. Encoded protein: CASSPDHVGSGANVLTF. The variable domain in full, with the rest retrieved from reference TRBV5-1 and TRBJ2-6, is KAGVTQTPRYLIKTRGQQVTLSCSPISGHRSVSWYQQTPGQGLQFLFEYFSETQRNKGNFPGRFSGRQFSNSRSEMNVSTLELGDSALYLCASSPDHVGSGANVLTFGAGSRLTVL.

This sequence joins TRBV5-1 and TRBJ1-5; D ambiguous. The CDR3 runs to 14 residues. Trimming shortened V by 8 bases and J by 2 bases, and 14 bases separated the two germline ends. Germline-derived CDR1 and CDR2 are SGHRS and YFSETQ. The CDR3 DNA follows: TGCGCCAGTAAAAATCCGCAGGGCAATCAGCCCCAGCATTTT. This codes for CASKNPQGNQPQHF.

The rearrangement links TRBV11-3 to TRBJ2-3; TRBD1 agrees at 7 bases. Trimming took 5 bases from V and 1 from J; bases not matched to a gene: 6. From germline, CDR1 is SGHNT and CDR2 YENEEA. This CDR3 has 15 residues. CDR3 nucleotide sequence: TGTGCCAGCAGCCCAGGGCAGGGGGGCACAGATACGCAGTATTTT. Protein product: CASSPGQGGTDTQYF.

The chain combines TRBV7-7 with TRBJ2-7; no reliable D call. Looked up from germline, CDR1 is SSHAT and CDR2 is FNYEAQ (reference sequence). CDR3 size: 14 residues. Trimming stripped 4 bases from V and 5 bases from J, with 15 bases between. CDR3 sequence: CASSSSPPEDEQYF. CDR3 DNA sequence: TGTGCCAGCAGCTCTAGTCCCCCTGAAGACGAGCAGTACTTC.

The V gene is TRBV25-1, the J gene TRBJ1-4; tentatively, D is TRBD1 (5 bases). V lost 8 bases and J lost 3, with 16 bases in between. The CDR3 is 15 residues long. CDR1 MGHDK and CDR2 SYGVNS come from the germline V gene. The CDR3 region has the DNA TGTGCCAGCGTAGTGAGAGGACATGCTAATGAAAAACTGTTTTTT. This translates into CASVVRGHANEKLFF.

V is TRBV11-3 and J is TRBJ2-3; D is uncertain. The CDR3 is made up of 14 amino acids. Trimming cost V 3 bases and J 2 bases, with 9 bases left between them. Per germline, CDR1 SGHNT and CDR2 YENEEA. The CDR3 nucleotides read TGTGCCAGCAGCTTGGTAGGGTCCACAGATACGCAGTATTTT. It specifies CASSLVGSTDTQYF.

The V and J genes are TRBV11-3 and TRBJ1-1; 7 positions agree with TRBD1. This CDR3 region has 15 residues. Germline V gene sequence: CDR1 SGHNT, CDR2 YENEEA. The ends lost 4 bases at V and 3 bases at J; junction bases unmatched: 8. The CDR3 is CASSSRRGVHTEAFF. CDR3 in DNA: TGTGCCAGCAGCTCCCGCAGGGGGGTCCACACTGAAGCTTTCTTT.

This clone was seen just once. DNA of the CDR3: TGCGCCAGCAGCAGACAGGGTCTGGGCGAGACCCAGTACTTC. Its translation: CASSRQGLGETQYF. This chain links TRBV5-1 with TRBJ2-5; 7 bases match TRBD1. The V segment lost 4 bases and the J segment 5 bases; nucleotides outside the gene matches: 8. The CDR3 is 14 residues long. Germline V lookup: CDR1 SGHRS, CDR2 YFSETQ. Drawing the rest from reference TRBV5-1 and TRBJ2-5, the complete variable domain is KAGVTQTPRYLIKTRGQQVTLSCSPISGHRSVSWYQQTPGQGLQFLFEYFSETQRNKGNFPGRFSGRQFSNSRSEMNVSTLELGDSALYLCASSRQGLGETQYFGPGTRLLVL.

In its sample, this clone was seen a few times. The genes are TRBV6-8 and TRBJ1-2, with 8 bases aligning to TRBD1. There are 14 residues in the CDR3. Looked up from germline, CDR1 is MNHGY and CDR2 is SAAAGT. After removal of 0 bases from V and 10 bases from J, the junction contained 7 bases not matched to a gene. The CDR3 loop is CASSYSGRGHVYTF. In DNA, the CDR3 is TGTGCCAGCAGTTACTCGGGCAGGGGGCATGTCTACACCTTC.